These 3 T cell receptor beta chains originate from one sample sequenced in a study of blood T cell repertoires in COVID-19. The assay was immunoSEQ multiplex PCR, and TCRdb's table has in-frame clones only and misses some. The data show more than 95,000 clones, 84% seen once. The sequenced material came from peripheral blood. The receptor set was obtained from a man between 60 and 75 years old with acute or convalescent COVID-19.

J is TRBJ2-7 and V is TRBV5-1; TRBD1 might be the D (5 bases). Germline assignment: CDR1 SGHRS and CDR2 YFSETQ. The CDR3 contains 13 residues. Deletions cut 4 bases from V and 2 bases from J, with 10 bases between. CDR3 sequence reads: CASSADSTYEQYF. The CDR3 DNA reads as TGCGCCAGCAGCGCTGACAGTACCTACGAGCAGTACTTC.

This rearrangement joins TRBV4-2 to TRBJ2-1; 9 bases fit TRBD2. CDR1 LGHNA and CDR2 YNFKEQ come from the germline V gene. V gave up 3 bases and J gave up 5 bases; unmatched junction bases: 11. The CDR3 spans 17 residues. The CDR3 nucleotides read TGTGCCAGCAGCCACACCCATAGCGGGAGTCAAGACAATGAGCAGTTCTTC. Protein sequence: CASSHTHSGSQDNEQFF.

The chain carries TRBV19 and TRBJ1-3, with TRBD1 matching over 8 bases. After removal of 5 bases from V and 4 bases from J, the junction contained 4 bases not matched to a gene. CDR1 is LNHDA and CDR2 is SQIVND in the germline V gene (reference sequence). This CDR3 contains 14 residues. The CDR3 protein is CASSRRDRGNTIYF. CDR3 DNA sequence: TGTGCCAGTAGTCGAAGGGACAGGGGAAACACCATATATTTT.